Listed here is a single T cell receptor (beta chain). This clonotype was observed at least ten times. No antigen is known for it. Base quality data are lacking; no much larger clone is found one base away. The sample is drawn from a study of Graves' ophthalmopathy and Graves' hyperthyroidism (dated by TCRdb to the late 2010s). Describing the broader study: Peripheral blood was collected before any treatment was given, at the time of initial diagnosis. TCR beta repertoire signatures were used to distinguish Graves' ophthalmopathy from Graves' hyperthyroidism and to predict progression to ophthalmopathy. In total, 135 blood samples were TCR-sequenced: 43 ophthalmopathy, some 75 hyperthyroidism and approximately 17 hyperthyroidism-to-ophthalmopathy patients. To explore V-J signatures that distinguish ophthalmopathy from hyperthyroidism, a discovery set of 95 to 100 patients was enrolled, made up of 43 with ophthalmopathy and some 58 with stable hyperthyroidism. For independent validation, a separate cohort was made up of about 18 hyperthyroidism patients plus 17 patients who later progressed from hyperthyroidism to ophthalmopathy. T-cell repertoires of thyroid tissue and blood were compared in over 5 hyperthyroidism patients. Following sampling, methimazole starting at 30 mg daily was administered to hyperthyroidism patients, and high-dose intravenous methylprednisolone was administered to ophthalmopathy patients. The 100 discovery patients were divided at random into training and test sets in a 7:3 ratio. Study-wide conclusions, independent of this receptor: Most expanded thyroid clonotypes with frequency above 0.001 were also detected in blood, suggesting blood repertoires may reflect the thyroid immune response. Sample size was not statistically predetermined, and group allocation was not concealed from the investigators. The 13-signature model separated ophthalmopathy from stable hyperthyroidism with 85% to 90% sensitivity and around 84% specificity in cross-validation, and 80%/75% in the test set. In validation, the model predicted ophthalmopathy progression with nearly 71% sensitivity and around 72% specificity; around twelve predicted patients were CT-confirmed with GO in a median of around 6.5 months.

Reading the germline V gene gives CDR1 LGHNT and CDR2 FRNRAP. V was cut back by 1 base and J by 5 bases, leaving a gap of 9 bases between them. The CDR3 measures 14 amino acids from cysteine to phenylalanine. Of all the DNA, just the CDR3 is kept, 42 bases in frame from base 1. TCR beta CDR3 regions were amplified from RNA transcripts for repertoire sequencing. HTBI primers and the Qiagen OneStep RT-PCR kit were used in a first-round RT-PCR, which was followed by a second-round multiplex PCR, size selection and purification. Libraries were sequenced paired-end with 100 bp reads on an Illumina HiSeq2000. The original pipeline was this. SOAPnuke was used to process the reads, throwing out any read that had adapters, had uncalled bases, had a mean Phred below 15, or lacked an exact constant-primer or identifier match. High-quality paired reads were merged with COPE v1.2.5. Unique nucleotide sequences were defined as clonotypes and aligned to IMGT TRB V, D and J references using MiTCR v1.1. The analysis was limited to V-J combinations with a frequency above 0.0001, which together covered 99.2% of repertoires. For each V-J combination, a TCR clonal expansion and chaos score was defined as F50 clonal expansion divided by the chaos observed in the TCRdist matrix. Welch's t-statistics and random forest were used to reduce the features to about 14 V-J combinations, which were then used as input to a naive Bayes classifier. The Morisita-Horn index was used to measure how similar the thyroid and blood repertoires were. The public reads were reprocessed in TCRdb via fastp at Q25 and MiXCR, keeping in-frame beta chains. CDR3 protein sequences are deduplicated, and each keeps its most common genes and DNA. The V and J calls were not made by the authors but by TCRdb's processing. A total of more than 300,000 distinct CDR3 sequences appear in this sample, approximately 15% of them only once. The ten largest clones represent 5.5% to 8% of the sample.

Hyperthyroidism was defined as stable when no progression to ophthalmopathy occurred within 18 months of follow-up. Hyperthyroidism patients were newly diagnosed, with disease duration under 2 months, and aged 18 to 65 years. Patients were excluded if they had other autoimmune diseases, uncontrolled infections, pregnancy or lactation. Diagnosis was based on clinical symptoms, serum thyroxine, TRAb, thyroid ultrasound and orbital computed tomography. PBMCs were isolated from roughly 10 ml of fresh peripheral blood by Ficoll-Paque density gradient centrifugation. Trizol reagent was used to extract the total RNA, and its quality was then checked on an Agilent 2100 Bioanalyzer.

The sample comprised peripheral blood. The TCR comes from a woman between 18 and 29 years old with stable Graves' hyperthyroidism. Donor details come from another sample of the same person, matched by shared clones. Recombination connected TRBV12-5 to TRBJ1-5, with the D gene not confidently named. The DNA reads TGTGCTAGTGGTTTGGGGCAGAAGGATCAGCCCCAGCATTTT. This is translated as CASGLGQKDQPQHF.